A selection of T cell receptor beta chains follows, all from one sample in a study of OX40 agonist ivuxolimab in advanced cancers. Sequencing used immunoSEQ multiplex PCR; TCRdb keeps in-frame clones, though not all of them. The table lists approximately 11,000 clones, roughly 76% of them singletons, with 33% in the top ten. The sample here was CD4+ or CD8+ T cells sorted from blood, taken in a trial of the OX40 agonist ivuxolimab. The receptors were gathered from an adult with an advanced solid tumor such as melanoma, head and neck, liver or kidney cancer. Both conserved end residues are part of each CDR3.

V: TRBV28; J: TRBJ2-3; CDR3: CASSGRGGSPPTDTQYF
V: TRBV2; J: TRBJ1-4; CDR3: CASMGQGGEKLFF
V: TRBV7-9; J: TRBJ1-3; CDR3: CASSFYLTVERNTIYF
V: TRBV4-1; J: TRBJ1-1; CDR3: CASSQREDTEAFF
V: TRBV7-6; J: TRBJ2-7; CDR3: CASSLGYNSYEQYF
V: TRBV11-2; J: TRBJ2-7; CDR3: CACSAFLGGVDFYEQYF
V: TRBV13; J: TRBJ2-5; CDR3: CASSLVGTHEETQYF
V: TRBV7-8; J: TRBJ1-2; CDR3: CASSFVGPTTANYGYTF
V: TRBV2; J: TRBJ1-1; CDR3: CASRTPGGAFGAFF
V: TRBV7-9; J: TRBJ2-7; CDR3: CASSSLEVMAYEQYF
V: TRBV7-9; J: TRBJ1-2; CDR3: CASSLATDRSGVNYGYTF
V: TRBV6-4; J: TRBJ2-1; CDR3: CASSDGTSGDNEQFF
V: TRBV29-1; J: TRBJ2-5; CDR3: CSVEGGEETQYF
V: TRBV6-4; J: TRBJ1-1; CDR3: CAAAGFEAFF
V: TRBV5-6; J: TRBJ1-4; CDR3: CASSFGGELFF
V: TRBV13; J: TRBJ2-3; CDR3: CASSLRGPDTQYF
V: TRBV6-6; J: TRBJ2-3; CDR3: CASSVAGRGIDTQYF
V: TRBV9; J: TRBJ1-2; CDR3: CASSHTGGYTF
V: TRBV28; J: TRBJ1-5; CDR3: CASSSDRGNQPQHF
V: TRBV27; J: TRBJ2-1; CDR3: CASRLQYNEQFF
V: TRBV7-2; J: TRBJ1-3; CDR3: CASSLEGVTIYF
V: TRBV19; J: TRBJ1-1; CDR3: CASSPYFGTANTEAFF
V: TRBV4-3; J: TRBJ2-7; CDR3: CASSQEGEGDLSSYEQYF
V: TRBV27; J: TRBJ2-7; CDR3: CASSLSKPGQGSYEQYF
V: TRBV29-1; J: TRBJ2-1; CDR3: CTSEVSNEQFF
V: TRBV29-1; J: TRBJ2-7; CDR3: CSVEEGEYEQYF
V: TRBV5-6; J: TRBJ2-7; CDR3: CASSLSWGSGSYEQYF
V: TRBV30; J: TRBJ1-1; CDR3: CAWARPGPGSTEAFF
V: TRBV2; J: TRBJ1-1; CDR3: CASSESGTLNTEAFF
V: TRBV28; J: TRBJ2-1; CDR3: CASLESGTSGYNEQFF
V: TRBV9; J: TRBJ2-1; CDR3: CASSVLRTGEVEQFF
V: TRBV4-2; J: TRBJ1-2; CDR3: CASSQDPKGAAYVYGYTF
V: TRBV27; J: TRBJ1-2; CDR3: CATLSPRYGYTF
V: TRBV7-2; J: TRBJ1-3; CDR3: CASSLAGSSGNTIYF
V: TRBV5-6; J: TRBJ2-7; CDR3: CASSSDRDGYEQYF
V: TRBV6-5; J: TRBJ1-2; CDR3: CASSYGLGLYGYTF
V: TRBV19; J: TRBJ2-2; CDR3: CASKSPGGYTGELFF
V: TRBV28; J: TRBJ2-7; CDR3: CASSFDRGSYEQYF
V: TRBV6-1; J: TRBJ2-5; CDR3: CASSEARGLGETQYF
V: TRBV28; J: TRBJ1-2; CDR3: CASNEYRTGALGLDYGYTF
V: TRBV27; J: TRBJ2-1; CDR3: CASSWDSYNEQFF
V: TRBV27; J: TRBJ2-1; CDR3: CASTTSGGYNEQFF